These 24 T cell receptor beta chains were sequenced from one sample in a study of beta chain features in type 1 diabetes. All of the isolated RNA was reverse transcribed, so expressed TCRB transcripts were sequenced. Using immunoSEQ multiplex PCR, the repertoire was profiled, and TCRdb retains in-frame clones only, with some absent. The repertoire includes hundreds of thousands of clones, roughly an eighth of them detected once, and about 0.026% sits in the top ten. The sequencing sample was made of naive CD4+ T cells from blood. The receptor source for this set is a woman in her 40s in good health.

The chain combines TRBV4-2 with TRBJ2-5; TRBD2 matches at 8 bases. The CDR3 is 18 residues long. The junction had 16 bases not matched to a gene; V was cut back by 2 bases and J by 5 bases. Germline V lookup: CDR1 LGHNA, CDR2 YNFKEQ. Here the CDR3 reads CASSQQPLVAGGFETQYF. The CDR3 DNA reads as TGTGCCAGCAGCCAACAGCCCCTGGTGGCGGGGGGCTTTGAGACCCAGTACTTC.

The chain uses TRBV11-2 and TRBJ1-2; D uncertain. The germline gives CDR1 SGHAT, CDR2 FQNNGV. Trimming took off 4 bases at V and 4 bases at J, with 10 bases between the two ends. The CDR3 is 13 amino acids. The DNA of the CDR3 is TGTGCCAGCAGCTCTTTCGTCCGCTATGGCTACACCTTC. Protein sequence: CASSSFVRYGYTF.

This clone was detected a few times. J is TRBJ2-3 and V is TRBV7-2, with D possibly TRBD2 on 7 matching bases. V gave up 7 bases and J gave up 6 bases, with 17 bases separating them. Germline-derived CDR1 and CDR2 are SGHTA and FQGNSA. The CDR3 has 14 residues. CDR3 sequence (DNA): TGTGCCAGCACCCCCGGGGGGCGATTGGATACGCAGTATTTT. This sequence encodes CASTPGGRLDTQYF.

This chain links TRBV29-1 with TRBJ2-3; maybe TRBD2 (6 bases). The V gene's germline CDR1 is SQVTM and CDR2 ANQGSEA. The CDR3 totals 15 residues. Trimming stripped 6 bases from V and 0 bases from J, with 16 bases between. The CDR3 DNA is TGCAGCGTCCCGGGGGACGGCTATAGCACAGATACGCAGTATTTT. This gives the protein CSVPGDGYSTDTQYF.

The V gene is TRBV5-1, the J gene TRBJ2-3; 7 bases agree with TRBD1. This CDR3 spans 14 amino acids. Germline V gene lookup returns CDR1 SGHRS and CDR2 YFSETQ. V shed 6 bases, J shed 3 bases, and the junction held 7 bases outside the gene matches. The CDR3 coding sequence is TGCGCCAGCATCCCGGGACAGTTGACAGATACGCAGTATTTT. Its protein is CASIPGQLTDTQYF. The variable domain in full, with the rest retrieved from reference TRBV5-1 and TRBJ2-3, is KAGVTQTPRYLIKTRGQQVTLSCSPISGHRSVSWYQQTPGQGLQFLFEYFSETQRNKGNFPGRFSGRQFSNSRSEMNVSTLELGDSALYLCASIPGQLTDTQYFGPGTRLTVL.

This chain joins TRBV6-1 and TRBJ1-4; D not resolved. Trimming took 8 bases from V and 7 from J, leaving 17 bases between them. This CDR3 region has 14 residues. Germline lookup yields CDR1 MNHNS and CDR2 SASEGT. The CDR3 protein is CASARGEPIEKLFF. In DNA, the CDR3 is TGTGCCAGCGCTCGAGGAGAACCTATTGAAAAACTGTTTTTT.

CDR3 in amino acids: CASSTRVGKNIQYF. The CDR3 DNA is TGTGCCAGCAGCACCAGGGTTGGCAAAAACATTCAGTACTTC. The rearrangement uses TRBV7-9 and TRBJ2-4; perhaps TRBD1 as D (5 bases). Germline lookup yields CDR1 SEHNR and CDR2 FQNEAQ (reference sequence). The CDR3 extends over 14 amino acids. Trimming cost V 5 bases and J 3 bases, with 11 bases left between them.

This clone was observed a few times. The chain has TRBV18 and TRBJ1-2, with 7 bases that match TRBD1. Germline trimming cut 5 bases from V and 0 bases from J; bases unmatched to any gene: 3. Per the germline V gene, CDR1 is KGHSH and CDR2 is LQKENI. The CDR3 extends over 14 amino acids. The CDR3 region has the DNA TGTGCCAGCTCAACCGGGACAGCTAACTATGGCTACACCTTC. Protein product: CASSTGTANYGYTF.

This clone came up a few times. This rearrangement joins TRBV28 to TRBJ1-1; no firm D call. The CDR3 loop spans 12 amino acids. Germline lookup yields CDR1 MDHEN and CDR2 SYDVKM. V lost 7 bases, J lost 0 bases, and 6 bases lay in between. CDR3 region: CASIQLNTEAFF. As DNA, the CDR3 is TGTGCCAGCATACAGCTGAACACTGAAGCTTTCTTT.

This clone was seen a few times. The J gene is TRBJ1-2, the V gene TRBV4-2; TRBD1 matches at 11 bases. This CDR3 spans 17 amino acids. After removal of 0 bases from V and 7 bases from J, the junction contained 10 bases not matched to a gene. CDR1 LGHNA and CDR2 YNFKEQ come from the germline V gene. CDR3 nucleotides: TGTGCCAGCAGCCAAGATCATAGAGGACAGGGGGCGATTGGCTACACCTTC. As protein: CASSQDHRGQGAIGYTF.

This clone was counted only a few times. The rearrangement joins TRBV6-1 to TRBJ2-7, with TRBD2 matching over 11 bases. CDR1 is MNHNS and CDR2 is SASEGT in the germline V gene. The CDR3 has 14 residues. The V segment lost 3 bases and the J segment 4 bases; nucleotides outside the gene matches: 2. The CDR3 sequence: CASSEPSGGYEQYF. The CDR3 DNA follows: TGTGCCAGCAGTGAGCCTAGCGGGGGGTACGAGCAGTACTTC.

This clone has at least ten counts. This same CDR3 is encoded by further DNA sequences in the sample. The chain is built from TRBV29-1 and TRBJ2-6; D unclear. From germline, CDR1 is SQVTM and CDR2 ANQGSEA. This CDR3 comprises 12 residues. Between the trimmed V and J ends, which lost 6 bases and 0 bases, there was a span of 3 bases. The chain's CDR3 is CSVRSGANVLTF. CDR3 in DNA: TGCAGCGTGCGCTCTGGGGCCAACGTCCTGACTTTC.

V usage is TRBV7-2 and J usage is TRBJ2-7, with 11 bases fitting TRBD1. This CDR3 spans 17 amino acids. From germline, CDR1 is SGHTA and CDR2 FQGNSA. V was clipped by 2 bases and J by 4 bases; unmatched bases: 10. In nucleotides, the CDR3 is TGTGCCAGCAGCTTACTATTCTCCGGACAGGGGGCTTACGAGCAGTACTTC. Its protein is CASSLLFSGQGAYEQYF.

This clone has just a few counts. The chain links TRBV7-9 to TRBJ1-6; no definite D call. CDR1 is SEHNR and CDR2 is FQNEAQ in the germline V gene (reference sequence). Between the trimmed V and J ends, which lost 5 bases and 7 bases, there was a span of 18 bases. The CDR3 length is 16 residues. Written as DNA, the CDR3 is TGTGCCAGCAGCCCCCCGATTGCTACGGGGAATTCACCCCTCCACTTT. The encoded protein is CASSPPIATGNSPLHF.

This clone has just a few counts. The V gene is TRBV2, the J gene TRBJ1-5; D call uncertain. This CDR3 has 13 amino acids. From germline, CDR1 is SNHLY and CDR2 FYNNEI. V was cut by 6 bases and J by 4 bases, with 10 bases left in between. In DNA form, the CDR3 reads TGTGCCAGCAGGGTAGAGGGAAATCAGCCCCAGCATTTT. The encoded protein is CASRVEGNQPQHF.

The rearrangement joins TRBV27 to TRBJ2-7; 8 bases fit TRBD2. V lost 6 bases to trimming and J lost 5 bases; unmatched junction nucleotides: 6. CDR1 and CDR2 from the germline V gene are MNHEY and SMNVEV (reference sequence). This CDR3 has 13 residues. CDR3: CASSGGGRNEQYF. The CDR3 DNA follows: TGTGCCAGCAGCGGGGGGGGTAGGAACGAGCAGTACTTC.

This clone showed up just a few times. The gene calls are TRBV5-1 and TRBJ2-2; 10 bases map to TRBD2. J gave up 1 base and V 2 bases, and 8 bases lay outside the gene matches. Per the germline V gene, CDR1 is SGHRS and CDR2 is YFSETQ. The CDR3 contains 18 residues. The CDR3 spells CASSFLFTSGENTGELFF. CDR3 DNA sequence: TGCGCCAGCAGCTTCCTTTTTACTAGCGGGGAGAACACCGGGGAGCTGTTTTTT.

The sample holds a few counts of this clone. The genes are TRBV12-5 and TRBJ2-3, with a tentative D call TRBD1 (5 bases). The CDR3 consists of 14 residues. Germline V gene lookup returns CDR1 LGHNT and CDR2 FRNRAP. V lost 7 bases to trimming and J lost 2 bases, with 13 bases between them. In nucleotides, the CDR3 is TGTGCTAGTGCCCTAGGGGTTCACACAGATACGCAGTATTTT. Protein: CASALGVHTDTQYF.

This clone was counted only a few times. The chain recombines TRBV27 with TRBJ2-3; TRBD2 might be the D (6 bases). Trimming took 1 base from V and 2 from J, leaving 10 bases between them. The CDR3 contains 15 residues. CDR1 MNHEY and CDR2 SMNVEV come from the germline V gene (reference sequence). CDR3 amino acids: CASSLWERATDTQYF. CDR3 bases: TGTGCCAGCAGTTTATGGGAGCGGGCCACAGATACGCAGTATTTT.

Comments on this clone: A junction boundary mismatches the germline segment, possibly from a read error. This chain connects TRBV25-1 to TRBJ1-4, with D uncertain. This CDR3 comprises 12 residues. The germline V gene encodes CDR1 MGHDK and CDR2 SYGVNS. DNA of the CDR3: TGTGCCAGCAGTGAAGTAGGCGGGCTGGAGGTTTTT. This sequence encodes CASSEVGGLEVF.

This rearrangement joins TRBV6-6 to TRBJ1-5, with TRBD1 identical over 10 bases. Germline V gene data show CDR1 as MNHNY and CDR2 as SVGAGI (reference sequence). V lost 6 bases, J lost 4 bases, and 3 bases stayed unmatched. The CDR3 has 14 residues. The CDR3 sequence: CASSVDRGNQPQHF. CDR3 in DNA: TGTGCCAGCAGCGTGGACAGGGGGAATCAGCCCCAGCATTTT.

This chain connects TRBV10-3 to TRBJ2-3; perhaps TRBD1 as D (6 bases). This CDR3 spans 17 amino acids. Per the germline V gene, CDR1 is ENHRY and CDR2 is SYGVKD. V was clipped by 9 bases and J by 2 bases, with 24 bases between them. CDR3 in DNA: TGTGCCATTAGAGGTTCCGGGACACCAAGATACACAGATACGCAGTATTTT. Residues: CAIRGSGTPRYTDTQYF.

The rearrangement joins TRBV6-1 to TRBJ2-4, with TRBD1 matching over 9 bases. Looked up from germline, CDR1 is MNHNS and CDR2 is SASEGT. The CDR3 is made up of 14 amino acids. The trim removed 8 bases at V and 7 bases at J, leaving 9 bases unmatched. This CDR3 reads CASRSGTGKNIQYF. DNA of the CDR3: TGTGCCAGCCGATCCGGGACAGGGAAGAACATTCAGTACTTC.

CDR3 in DNA: TGTGCCAGCAGCCGGGACAGCTTTCCACCTGAAGCTTTCTTT. Protein product: CASSRDSFPPEAFF. V and J are TRBV25-1 and TRBJ1-1; 7 bases fit TRBD1. The germline V gene has CDR1 MGHDK and CDR2 SYGVNS. The CDR3 runs 14 residues. Trimming cost V 6 bases and J 6 bases; bases outside gene matches: 10.